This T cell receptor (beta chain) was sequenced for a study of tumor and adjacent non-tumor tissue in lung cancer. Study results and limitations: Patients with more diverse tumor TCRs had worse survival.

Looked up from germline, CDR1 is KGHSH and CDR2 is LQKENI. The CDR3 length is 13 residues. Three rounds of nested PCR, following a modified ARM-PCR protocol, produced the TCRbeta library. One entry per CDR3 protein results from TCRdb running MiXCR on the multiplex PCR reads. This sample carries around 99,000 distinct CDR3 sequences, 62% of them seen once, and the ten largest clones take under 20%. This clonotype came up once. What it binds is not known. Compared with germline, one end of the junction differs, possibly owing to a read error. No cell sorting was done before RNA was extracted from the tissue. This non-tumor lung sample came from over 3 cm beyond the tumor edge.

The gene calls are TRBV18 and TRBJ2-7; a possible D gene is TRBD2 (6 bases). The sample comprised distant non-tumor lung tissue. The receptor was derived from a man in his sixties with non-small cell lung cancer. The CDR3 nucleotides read TGTGACAGCTCCCCCGGGAGCTCCTACGAGCAGTACTTC. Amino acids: CDSSPGSSYEQYF.